These 21 T cell receptor beta chains share one sample of origin, sequenced in a study of tumor-infiltrating lymphocytes in primary liver carcinoma. Extraction also yielded germline DNA, while blood RNA was obtained from unsorted whole blood. Using a constant-region primer together with ProtoScript II reverse transcriptase, TCR beta cDNA was made from about 490 ng of total RNA. Modified slightly, ARM-PCR produced TCR beta libraries over three nested multiplex PCR rounds. The opening two PCR rounds, around 10 cycles each, paired TRBV1-TRBV30 forward primers with a C-beta reverse primer. TCRdb re-derived calls from the multiplex PCR reads in MiXCR, one entry per CDR3 protein. This sample has roughly 330,000 distinct CDR3 sequences, with about 61% found just once. Material for sequencing was peripheral blood. These receptors all come from a man aged 35 to 55 with primary liver carcinoma and hepatitis B virus infection.

Details on this clonotype: The CDR3 does not end in the conserved phenylalanine or tryptophan, so this is likely a read error. The DNA is left out, because the CDR3 cannot be placed on it with certainty; the CDR3 is given as TCRdb lists it. The chain carries TRBV4-1 and TRBJ1-3. A total of 13 residues make up the CDR3, ends included. Per the germline V gene, CDR1 is MGHRA and CDR2 is YSYEKL. CDR3 sequence: CASSQDLGGTTYV.

The V call is TRBV10-3, the J call TRBJ2-7; 8 bases map to TRBD1. The CDR3 is 16 amino acids. CDR1 and CDR2 (germline): ENHRY, SYGVKD. V lost 0 bases and J lost 7; bases outside the gene matches: 11. The CDR3 coding sequence is TGTGCCATCAGTGAGTCCTTCCAGGGGGCTTTATGTGAGCAGTACTTC. This encodes CAISESFQGALCEQYF.

This clonotype was counted once. A much bigger clone sits one base away, suggesting this may be a read error. The chain joins TRBV6-2 or TRBV6-3 to TRBJ2-2; D unresolved. CDR1 is MNHEY and CDR2 is SVGEGT in the germline V gene. The CDR3 sequence is 14 residues long. CDR3 residues: CASNYSRLTGELFF. DNA of the CDR3: TGTGCCAGCAATTACTCGCGTTTGACCGGGGAGCTGTTTTTT.

This clonotype was seen many times. CDR3 sequence: CASSVNRGNTGELFF. For the CDR3, the DNA is TGTGCCAGCAGTGTTAACAGGGGTAACACCGGGGAGCTGTTTTTT. The rearrangement joins TRBV6-1 to TRBJ2-2; TRBD1 agrees at 7 bases. V trimming: 4 bases; J trimming: 2 bases; junction bases outside the gene matches: 4. This CDR3 is built from 15 residues. In germline, CDR1 is MNHNS, CDR2 SASEGT.

This clonotype occurred once. Written as DNA, the CDR3 is TGTGCCAGTAGTACCGGACAGGATAAAGATACGCAGTATTTT. Its translation: CASSTGQDKDTQYF. The rearrangement links TRBV19 to TRBJ2-3, with 7 bases lining up with TRBD1. The CDR3 loop spans 14 amino acids. Germline CDR1 is LNHDA and CDR2 is SQIVND (reference sequence). The V segment lost 4 bases and the J segment 5 bases; nucleotides outside the gene matches: 6.

With regard to this clonotype: Since no conserved phenylalanine or tryptophan closes the CDR3, a read error is the likely cause. The chain links TRBV29-1 to TRBJ2-1; 8 bases match TRBD1. Germline CDR1 SQVTM, CDR2 ANQGSEA. This CDR3 spans 14 amino acids. Here the CDR3 DNA reads TGCAGCCTTGAAAGGGGACAGGCCTATAATGAGCAGTTCTCC. Translating it yields CSLERGQAYNEQFS.

A word on this clonotype: It is likely a read error, because the conserved phenylalanine at the end of the CDR3 is missing. This chain uses TRBV5-1 with TRBJ1-2, with D hard to call. The CDR3 spans 16 residues. Germline V gene lookup returns CDR1 SGHRS and CDR2 YFSETQ. Deletions cut 0 bases from V and 6 bases from J, with 18 bases between. CDR3 loop: CASSLALSSRIHGYTL. As DNA, the CDR3 is TGCGCCAGCAGCTTGGCTCTTTCCTCAAGAATCCATGGCTACACCTTA.

The chain links TRBV11-1 to TRBJ2-3; 9 bases agree with TRBD1. Per the germline V gene, CDR1 is SGHAT and CDR2 is FQDESV (reference sequence). The CDR3 runs to 17 residues. Trimming cost V 1 base and J 7 bases; bases outside gene matches: 12. CDR3 sequence reads: CASSLGGLGQGANTQYF. In DNA form, the CDR3 reads TGTGCCAGCAGCTTAGGAGGTTTGGGACAGGGAGCAAATACGCAGTATTTT. The full variable domain, in which reference TRBV11-1 and TRBJ2-3 provide the parts outside the CDR3, is EAEVAQSPRYKITEKSQAVAFWCDPISGHATLYWYRQILGQGPELLVQFQDESVVDDSQLPKDRFSAERLKGVDSTLKIQPAELGDSAMYLCASSLGGLGQGANTQYFGPGTRLTVL.

This clonotype was seen many times. The chain has TRBV6-2 or TRBV6-3 and TRBJ1-5, with D hard to call. Germline V gene data show CDR1 as MNHEY and CDR2 as SVGEGT. This CDR3 is built from 13 residues. The V end was cut by 5 bases, the J end by 7 bases, with 12 bases between. This chain's CDR3 is CASSIMRAQPQHF. The CDR3 DNA reads TGTGCCAGCAGTATCATGAGGGCCCAGCCCCAGCATTTT.

As for this clonotype: A much larger clone sits a single nucleotide away, making a read error possible. The rearrangement joins TRBV4-1 to TRBJ1-5; D may be TRBD1 (5 bases). This CDR3 region has 15 residues. Germline V CDR1 and CDR2: MGHRA, YSYEKL. For the CDR3, the DNA is TGCGCCAACAGCCCTCGGGACTCAGTCAATCAGCCCCAGCATTTT. Its protein is CANSPRDSVNQPQHF.

This clonotype was counted many times. This rearrangement joins TRBV6-2 or TRBV6-3 to TRBJ2-2; 10 bases are a match to TRBD2. CDR1 and CDR2 (germline): MNHEY, SVGEGT. Unmatched junction bases numbered 13, after V lost 5 bases and J lost 4 bases. This CDR3 is built from 18 residues. The DNA for the CDR3 is TGTGCCAGCAGTCCCAGTCCGGGACTAGCGCCCGGCACCGGGGAGCTGTTTTTT. Protein: CASSPSPGLAPGTGELFF.

This clonotype was counted between two and nine times. The rearrangement joins TRBV28 to TRBJ2-4, with a weak D call TRBD1 (5 bases). The CDR3 sequence is 13 residues long. Trimming removed 4 bases from V and 7 bases from J, with 11 bases in between. CDR1 MDHEN and CDR2 SYDVKM come from the germline V gene. The CDR3 DNA sequence: TGTGCCAGCAGTTCGACAGACGTTAACATTCAGTACTTC. It codes for CASSSTDVNIQYF.

Details on this clonotype: A much larger clone lies one base from this, so it may be a read error. The chain joins TRBV6-1 to TRBJ1-2, with D maybe TRBD1 (5 bases). This CDR3 is 16 amino acids long. The germline V and J ends were trimmed by 5 bases and 3 bases, with 19 bases remaining between them. Germline CDR1 reads MNHNS; CDR2 reads SASEGT. In DNA form, the CDR3 reads TGTGCCAGCAGTTCCCACTTAGGGGACCCAGACTATGGCTACACCTTC. Translating gives CASSSHLGDPDYGYTF.

The chain has TRBV2 and TRBJ2-2; D may be TRBD2 (5 bases). The V and J ends lost 6 bases and 1 base respectively, with 9 bases between them. The CDR3 covers 14 residues. Germline loops: CDR1 SNHLY, CDR2 FYNNEI. The CDR3 reads CASRPGRNTGELFF. The CDR3 DNA sequence: TGTGCCAGCAGGCCGGGAAGGAACACCGGGGAGCTGTTTTTT. Complete variable domain (other parts from reference TRBV2 and TRBJ2-2): EPEVTQTPSHQVTQMGQEVILRCVPISNHLYFYWYRQILGQKVEFLVSFYNNEISEKSEIFDDQFSVERPDGSNFTLKIRSTKLEDSAMYFCASRPGRNTGELFFGEGSRLTVL.

This clonotype was seen once. The CDR3 end shows no conserved phenylalanine or tryptophan, and so a read error is likely. It is unclear where the CDR3 begins or ends on the DNA, so no DNA is shown, and the CDR3 is as TCRdb lists it. The chain recombines TRBV6-6 with TRBJ2-1; the table's D call of TRBD2 was not tested on the DNA. Germline V gene data show CDR1 as MNHNY and CDR2 as SVGAGI (reference sequence). The CDR3 length is 15 residues, termini included. The CDR3: CASSLKAGAYNERFL.

This clonotype was found a few times. The V and J genes are TRBV4-2 and TRBJ2-7, with D possibly matching TRBD1 (5 bases). Between the trimmed V and J ends, which lost 0 bases and 2 bases, there was a span of 11 bases. The CDR3 extends over 15 amino acids. CDR1 is LGHNA, CDR2 YNFKEQ, per germline. The CDR3 sequence is CASSQDQDNAYEQYF. CDR3 nucleotides: TGTGCCAGCAGCCAAGATCAGGACAATGCCTACGAGCAGTACTTC.

With regard to this clonotype: This may arise from a read error, as a much more abundant clone is one base away. This chain links TRBV6-5 with TRBJ2-1; 9 nucleotides line up with TRBD2. The CDR3 length is 12 residues. Germline V gene lookup returns CDR1 MNHEY and CDR2 SVGAGI. V shed 8 bases, J shed 6 bases, and the junction held 2 bases outside the gene matches. CDR3 amino acids: CASQREANEQFF. The CDR3 region has the DNA TGTGCCAGCCAGCGGGAGGCCAATGAGCAGTTCTTC.

This clonotype came up a few times. V usage is TRBV5-5 and J usage is TRBJ1-1; D unresolved. V lost 4 bases, J lost 8 bases, and 9 bases lay in between. CDR1 and CDR2 (germline): SGHKS, YYEKEE (reference sequence). The CDR3 totals 11 residues. The chain's CDR3 is CASSRSGEAFF. The CDR3 nucleotides are TGTGCCAGCAGCCGCTCCGGGGAAGCTTTCTTT.

This clonotype was recorded once. A read error may account for a junction end that differs from germline. The CDR3 spells CACSAPGQSQHF. The CDR3 nucleotides are TGTGCCTGCAGTGCCCCGGGGCAGTCCCAGCATTTT. The V call is TRBV6-5, the J call TRBJ1-5, with D possibly being TRBD1 (5 bases). CDR3 length: 12 amino acids. Germline V CDR1 and CDR2: MNHEY, SVGAGI.

Concerning this clonotype: One end of the junction does not line up with germline, which may come from a read error. The rearrangement links TRBV4-3 to TRBJ2-3; 10 nucleotides align to TRBD2. Germline CDR1 reads LGHNA; CDR2 reads YSLEER. This CDR3 has 16 residues. CDR3 bases: TGCGCCAGCATCCAAGGGGCTAGCGGGAGTGGAAATACGCAGTATTTT. Translated, it gives CASIQGASGSGNTQYF.

The chain carries TRBV25-1 and TRBJ2-3; 10 bases map to TRBD1. The CDR3 is 17 amino acids. Germline CDR1 and CDR2: MGHDK and SYGVNS. The junction had 6 bases not matched to a gene; V was cut back by 1 base and J by 2 bases. CDR3 sequence: CASSEFPGQGNTDTQYF. In DNA form, the CDR3 reads TGTGCCAGCAGTGAATTCCCGGGACAGGGGAACACAGATACGCAGTATTTT.